Listed here are 11 T cell receptor beta chains from one sample, sequenced in a study of CD8 T cells in ankylosing spondylitis. TCRdb processed the 5' RACE reads anew with MiXCR; each CDR3 protein has one entry. The data hold 250,000 to 400,000 distinct CDR3 sequences, with around 10% observed a single time. The sequencing sample was made of blood, either unsorted or a sorted T cell fraction (not recorded which). The receptors were gathered from a female donor with ankylosing spondylitis or in good health (not recorded which).

In its sample, this clonotype was seen a few times. This chain uses TRBV4-2 with TRBJ2-6, with TRBD2 matching 7 bases. Germline V lookup: CDR1 LGHNA, CDR2 YNFKEQ. The CDR3 totals 18 residues. V lost 4 bases to trimming and J lost 0 bases; unmatched junction nucleotides: 9. Written as DNA, the CDR3 is TGTGCCAGCAGCCCCTCAGCTAGCGGACCCTCTGGGGCCAACGTCCTGACTTTC. This encodes CASSPSASGPSGANVLTF.

This clonotype occurred many times. The chain is built from TRBV4-3 and TRBJ1-6; 10 bases map to TRBD1. In germline, CDR1 is LGHNA, CDR2 YSLEER. The trim removed 4 bases at V and 9 bases at J, leaving 3 bases unmatched. The CDR3 length is 14 residues. CDR3 amino acids: CASSPGTGVSPLHF. The CDR3 DNA sequence: TGCGCCAGCAGCCCCGGGACAGGGGTTTCACCCCTCCACTTT.

This clonotype was counted many times. The chain uses TRBV28 and TRBJ1-6; D is unclear. CDR3 size: 14 residues. CDR1 is MDHEN, CDR2 SYDVKM, per germline. V was clipped by 7 bases and J by 3 bases, with 10 bases between them. CDR3 nucleotide sequence: TGTGCCAGCACTCAGGCCCACTATAATTCACCCCTCCACTTT. Translating it yields CASTQAHYNSPLHF.

The V call is TRBV5-1, the J call TRBJ2-1; 9 nucleotides match TRBD2. The trim removed 4 bases at V and 8 bases at J, leaving 13 bases unmatched. CDR1 and CDR2 (germline): SGHRS, YFSETQ. The CDR3 covers 16 residues. The CDR3 spells CASSLAVRGGGDEQFF. As DNA, the CDR3 is TGCGCCAGCAGCCTGGCCGTTCGCGGGGGGGGCGATGAGCAGTTCTTC.

CDR3 nucleotide sequence: TGCAGTGCTAATAGACAGGGAGAGCAGTACTTC. It specifies CSANRQGEQYF. The chain links TRBV20-1 to TRBJ2-7; 7 bases are a match to TRBD1. The J segment lost 7 bases and the V segment lost 4 bases, leaving 4 bases of the junction unmatched. Germline V CDR1 and CDR2: DFQATT, SNEGSKA (reference sequence). CDR3 length: 11 amino acids.

This clonotype has at least ten counts. The rearrangement uses TRBV5-1 and TRBJ1-2, with D tentatively TRBD1 (5 bases). The V end was cut by 4 bases, the J end by 8 bases, with 21 bases between. CDR3 length equals 15 residues. CDR1 SGHRS and CDR2 YFSETQ come from the germline V gene. CDR3 in amino acids: CASSRDLGGGLGYTF. The CDR3 DNA reads TGCGCCAGCAGCAGGGACCTAGGAGGAGGTTTGGGCTACACCTTC.

This clonotype was seen at least ten times. The chain joins TRBV2 to TRBJ2-1; 11 positions agree with TRBD2. Germline CDR1 SNHLY, CDR2 FYNNEI. Germline trimming cut 5 bases from V and 0 bases from J; bases unmatched to any gene: 9. The CDR3 consists of 18 residues. CDR3 protein: CASSPRTSGPISYNEQFF. The DNA for the CDR3 is TGTGCCAGCAGTCCGCGGACTAGCGGGCCAATCTCCTACAATGAGCAGTTCTTC. Together with reference TRBV2 and TRBJ2-1, the CDR3 gives the full variable domain: EPEVTQTPSHQVTQMGQEVILRCVPISNHLYFYWYRQILGQKVEFLVSFYNNEISEKSEIFDDQFSVERPDGSNFTLKIRSTKLEDSAMYFCASSPRTSGPISYNEQFFGPGTRLTVL.

This clonotype was recorded many times. The chain joins TRBV7-2 to TRBJ2-3, with D possibly matching TRBD2 (6 bases). With 5 bases removed from V and 5 bases from J, the gap between germline ends came to 8 bases. Germline V gene sequence: CDR1 SGHTA, CDR2 FQGNSA. There are 12 residues in the CDR3. The CDR3 protein is CASSRTIDTQYF. The CDR3 bases are TGTGCCAGCAGCCGGACTATAGATACGCAGTATTTT.

The rearrangement joins TRBV30 to TRBJ2-7; TRBD1 might be the D (7 bases). Germline CDR1 is GTSNPN and CDR2 is SVGIG (reference sequence). The CDR3 is made up of 13 amino acids. Deletions cut 2 bases from V and 7 bases from J, with 15 bases between. This CDR3 is CAWSHFQGGEQYF. CDR3 sequence (DNA): TGTGCCTGGAGTCATTTCCAGGGGGGAGAGCAGTACTTC.

The chain combines TRBV19 with TRBJ2-3; 16 nucleotides line up with TRBD2. The V segment lost 3 bases and the J segment 2 bases; nucleotides outside the gene matches: 11. Germline assignment: CDR1 LNHDA and CDR2 SQIVND (reference sequence). The CDR3 covers 20 residues. The CDR3, as DNA: TGTGCCAGTAGTATGAGAGGCGGGACTAGCGGGGGGGGACCCACAGATACGCAGTATTTT. Protein: CASSMRGGTSGGGPTDTQYF.

This sequence joins TRBV28 and TRBJ1-3; D remains unclear. This CDR3 has 15 amino acids. Germline-derived CDR1 and CDR2 are MDHEN and SYDVKM. V lost 10 bases and J 2 bases, leaving 18 bases between the germline ends. The CDR3 nucleotides read TGTGCCACCTACCCAAGTGGGGTGCCTGGAAACACCATATATTTT. Residues: CATYPSGVPGNTIYF.